This TCR beta chain derives from a study of blood T cells in healthy people across ages. Findings and caveats of the study: Versus aged donors, long-lived donors had higher diversity and more naive CD4+ cells.

Every donor gave ten milliliters of peripheral blood. This clonotype was picked up many times. No antigen is known for it. For the second PCR, which ran for about 6 to 11 cycles, a sample-barcoded 5' primer and a J-beta primer mix were used. TCRdb fed the 5' RACE reads into MiXCR, producing one record per CDR3 protein. The table has about 1,800,000 distinct CDR3 sequences, 28% seen once; the top ten hold roughly 8%. The length of the CDR3 is 15 residues. Looked up from germline, CDR1 is LNHNV and CDR2 is YYDKDF (reference sequence). V shed 0 bases and J shed 4 bases, with 13 bases lying between them. This TCR derives from a woman in her 30s in good health. The gene calls are TRBV15 and TRBJ2-7; D remains unclear. The sample taken for sequencing was blood. The DNA of the CDR3 is TGTGCCACCAGCAGAGATAGCCCCAAAAGGTACGAGCAGTACTTC. Translated, it gives CATSRDSPKRYEQYF.